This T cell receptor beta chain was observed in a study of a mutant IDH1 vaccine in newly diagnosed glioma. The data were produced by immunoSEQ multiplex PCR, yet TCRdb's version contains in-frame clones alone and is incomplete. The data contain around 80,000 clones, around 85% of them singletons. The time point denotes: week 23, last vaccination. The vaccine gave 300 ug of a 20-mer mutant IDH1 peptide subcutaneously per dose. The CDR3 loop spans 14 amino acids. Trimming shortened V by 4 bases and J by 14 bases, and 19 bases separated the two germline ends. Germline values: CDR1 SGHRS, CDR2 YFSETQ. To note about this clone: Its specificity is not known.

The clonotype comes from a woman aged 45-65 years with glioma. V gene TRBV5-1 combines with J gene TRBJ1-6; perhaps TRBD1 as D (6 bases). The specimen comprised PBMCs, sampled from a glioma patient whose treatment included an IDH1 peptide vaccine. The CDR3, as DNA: TGCGCCAGCAGCCCTTGGGAAGGACAGCCGACCCTCCACTTT. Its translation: CASSPWEGQPTLHF.